The present T cell receptor beta chain was sequenced within a study of T cell repertoires in cytomegalovirus infection. About the research overall: CMV epitopes used comprised recently identified HLA-C-restricted ones and well-studied HLA-B-restricted ones. The public TCR beta signatures pointed to both CMV infection and matching HLA type.

Germline V gives CDR1 SGHTA, CDR2 FQGNSA. Trimming took 1 base from V and 2 from J, leaving 9 bases between them. The CDR3 covers 14 residues. Notes on the study in general: CMV-specific TCR beta clonotypes restricted by HLA-C dominated the ex vivo response.

TCRdb itself ran the reads through MiXCR, one entry per CDR3 protein. This table has hundreds of thousands of distinct CDR3 sequences, under 45% appearing once. In this sample, this clonotype turned up many times. Its antigen is unidentified. The chain recombines TRBV7-2 with TRBJ2-7, with D uncertain. This specimen was cultured PBMCs, taken from culture after CMV antigen stimulation. The TCR originated in a human donor in good health (CMV status not recorded). Some clones in this sample may be carry-over from other donors' samples. The CDR3, as DNA: TGTGCCAGCAGCTTAGGCCTGGGAACCTACGAGCAGTACTTC. This sequence encodes CASSLGLGTYEQYF.